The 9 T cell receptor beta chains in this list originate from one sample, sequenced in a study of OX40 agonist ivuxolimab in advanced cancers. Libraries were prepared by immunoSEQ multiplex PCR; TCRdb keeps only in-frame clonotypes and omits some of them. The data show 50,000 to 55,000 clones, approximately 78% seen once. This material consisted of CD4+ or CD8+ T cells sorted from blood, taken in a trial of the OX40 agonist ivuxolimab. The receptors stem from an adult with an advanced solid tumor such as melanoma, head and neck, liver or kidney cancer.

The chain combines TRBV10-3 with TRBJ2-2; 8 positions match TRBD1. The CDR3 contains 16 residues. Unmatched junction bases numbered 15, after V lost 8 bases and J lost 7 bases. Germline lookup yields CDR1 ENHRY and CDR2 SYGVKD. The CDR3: CAIRNLGQGAGGELFF. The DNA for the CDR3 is TGTGCCATCCGGAACCTGGGGCAGGGGGCCGGCGGGGAGCTGTTTTTT.

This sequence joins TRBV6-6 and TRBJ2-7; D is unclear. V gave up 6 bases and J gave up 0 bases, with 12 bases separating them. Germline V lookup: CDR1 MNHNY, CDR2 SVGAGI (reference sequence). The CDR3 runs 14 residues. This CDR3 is CASRVLHGSYEQYF. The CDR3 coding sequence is TGTGCCAGCAGGGTGCTACATGGCTCCTACGAGCAGTACTTC.

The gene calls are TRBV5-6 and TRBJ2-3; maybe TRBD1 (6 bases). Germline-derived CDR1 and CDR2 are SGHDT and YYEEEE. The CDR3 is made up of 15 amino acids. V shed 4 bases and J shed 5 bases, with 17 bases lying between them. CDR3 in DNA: TGTGCCAGCAGCCGAGATCTAGCAGGGGAAGATACGCAGTATTTT. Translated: CASSRDLAGEDTQYF. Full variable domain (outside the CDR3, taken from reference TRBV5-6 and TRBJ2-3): DAGVTQSPTHLIKTRGQQVTLRCSPKSGHDTVSWYQQALGQGPQFIFQYYEEEERQRGNFPDRFSGHQFPNYSSELNVNALLLGDSALYLCASSRDLAGEDTQYFGPGTRLTVL.

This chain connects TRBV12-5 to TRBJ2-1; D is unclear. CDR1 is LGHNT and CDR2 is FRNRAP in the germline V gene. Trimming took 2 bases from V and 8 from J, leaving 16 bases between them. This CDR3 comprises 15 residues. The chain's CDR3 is CASGLNRWAVHEQFF. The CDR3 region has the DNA TGTGCTAGTGGTTTGAACCGGTGGGCTGTCCATGAGCAGTTCTTC.

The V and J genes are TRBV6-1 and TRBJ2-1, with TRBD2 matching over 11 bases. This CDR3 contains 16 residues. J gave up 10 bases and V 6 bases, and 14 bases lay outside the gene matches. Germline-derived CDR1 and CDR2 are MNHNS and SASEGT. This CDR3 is CASSELSSGGSKEQFF. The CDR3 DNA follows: TGTGCCAGCAGCGAACTGTCTAGCGGGGGGAGCAAGGAGCAGTTCTTC.

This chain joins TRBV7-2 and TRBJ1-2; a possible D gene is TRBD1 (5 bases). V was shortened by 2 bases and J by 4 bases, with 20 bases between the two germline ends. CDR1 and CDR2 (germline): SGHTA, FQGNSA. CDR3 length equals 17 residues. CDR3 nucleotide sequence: TGTGCCAGCAGCTTATCTGGGGGGAGCTTTGGGCCCTATGGCTACACCTTC. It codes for CASSLSGGSFGPYGYTF.

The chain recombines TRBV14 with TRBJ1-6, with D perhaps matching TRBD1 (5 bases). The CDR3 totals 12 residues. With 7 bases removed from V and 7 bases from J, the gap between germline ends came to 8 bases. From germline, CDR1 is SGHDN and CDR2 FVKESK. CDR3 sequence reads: CASNRGNSPLHF. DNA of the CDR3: TGTGCCAGCAACCGGGGGAATTCACCCCTCCACTTT.

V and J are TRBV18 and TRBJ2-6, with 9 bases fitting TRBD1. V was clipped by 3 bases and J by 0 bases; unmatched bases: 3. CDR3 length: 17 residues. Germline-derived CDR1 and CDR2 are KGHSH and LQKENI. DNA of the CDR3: TGTGCCAGCTCACCCGGGACAGGGAACTCTGGGGCCAACGTCCTGACTTTC. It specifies CASSPGTGNSGANVLTF. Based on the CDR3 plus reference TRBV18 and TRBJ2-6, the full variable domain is NAGVMQNPRHLVRRRGQEARLRCSPMKGHSHVYWYRQLPEEGLKFMVYLQKENIIDESGMPKERFSAEFPKEGPSILRIQQVVRGDSAAYFCASSPGTGNSGANVLTFGAGSRLTVL.

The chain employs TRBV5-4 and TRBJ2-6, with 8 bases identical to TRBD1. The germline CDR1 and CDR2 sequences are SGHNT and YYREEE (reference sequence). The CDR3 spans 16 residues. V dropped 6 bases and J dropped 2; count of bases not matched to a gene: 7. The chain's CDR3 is CASTPGGAAGANVLTF. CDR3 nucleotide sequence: TGTGCCAGCACCCCAGGGGGCGCGGCTGGGGCCAACGTCCTGACTTTC.